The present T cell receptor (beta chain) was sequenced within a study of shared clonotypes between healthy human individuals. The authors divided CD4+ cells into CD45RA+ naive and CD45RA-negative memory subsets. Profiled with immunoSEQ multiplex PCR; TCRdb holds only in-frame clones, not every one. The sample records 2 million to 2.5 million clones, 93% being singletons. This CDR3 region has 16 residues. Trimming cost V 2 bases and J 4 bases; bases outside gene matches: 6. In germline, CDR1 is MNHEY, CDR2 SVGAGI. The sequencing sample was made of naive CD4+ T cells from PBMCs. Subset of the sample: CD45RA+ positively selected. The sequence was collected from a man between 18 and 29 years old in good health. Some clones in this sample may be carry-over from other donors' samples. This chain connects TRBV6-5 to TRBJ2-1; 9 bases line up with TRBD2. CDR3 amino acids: CASSYLLAGHYNEQFF. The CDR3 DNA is TGTGCCAGCAGTTACCTGCTAGCGGGGCATTACAATGAGCAGTTCTTC.